This entry features one TCR beta chain sequence. The antigen remains undetermined. This entry comes from a study of CD8+ T cells in alopecia areata. The overall study: Scalp area affected, as a percentage, set the severity score of treated patients.

Treatment in this sample: oral pan-JAK inhibitor, 5-10 mg twice daily. From alopecia areata patients, lesional scalp punch biopsies and peripheral blood were collected. Findings of the study overall: In scalp, tofacitinib significantly decreased clonality and expanded CD8+ clones among the top 100. Because of a solitary nonresponder, the connection of baseline CD8+ expansion to response stays uncertain.

The CDR3 has 15 residues. CDR1 is MNHEY, CDR2 SMNVEV, per germline (reference sequence). J lost 2 bases, V lost 6 bases, and 9 bases had no gene match. Extracted RNA was reverse transcribed into cDNA, the sequencing template. Libraries were prepared by immunoSEQ multiplex PCR; TCRdb keeps only in-frame clonotypes and omits some of them. This table holds about 160,000 clones, roughly 65% found once. The V call is TRBV27, the J call TRBJ2-7; TRBD1 agrees at 8 bases. This receptor was identified in a human donor with alopecia areata. Sample: CD4+ T cells sorted from blood, taken at week 4, from a patient treated with tofacitinib. The chain's CDR3 is CASSAGGAGAYEQYF. As DNA, the CDR3 is TGTGCCAGCAGCGCAGGGGGCGCAGGGGCCTACGAGCAGTACTTC.